A single sample gave rise to the 20 T cell receptor beta chains below, sequenced in a study of blood T cell repertoires in COVID-19. The data were produced by immunoSEQ multiplex PCR, yet TCRdb's version contains in-frame clones alone and is incomplete. The data hold about 470,000 clones, with roughly 90% observed a single time. Sequenced material: PBMCs or T cells enriched from blood (not recorded which). All receptors derive from a woman under 30 who had recovered from COVID-19.

About this clone: Other DNA sequences in this specimen translate into the identical CDR3. The chain has TRBV12-3 or TRBV12-4 and TRBJ1-5; maybe TRBD1 (6 bases). This CDR3 is built from 13 residues. Trimming removed 5 bases at V and 4 bases at J, with 9 bases between. CDR3 in amino acids: CASSPTGNQPQHF. Here the CDR3 DNA reads TGTGCCAGCAGTCCTACAGGGAATCAGCCCCAGCATTTT.

The J gene is TRBJ2-5, the V gene TRBV11-2; maybe TRBD2 (6 bases). V was trimmed by 0 bases and J by 5 bases, leaving 16 bases between them. Germline assignment: CDR1 SGHAT and CDR2 FQNNGV. This CDR3 has 16 residues. The CDR3 region is CASSLDLAIEGETQYF. The CDR3 coding sequence is TGTGCCAGCAGCTTAGATCTAGCGATCGAGGGGGAGACCCAGTACTTC.

The chain uses TRBV9 and TRBJ2-3; D is perhaps TRBD2 (7 bases). The ends were cut back, 8 bases at V and 1 base at J, with 26 bases in the middle. Germline V gene data show CDR1 as SGDLS and CDR2 as YYNGEE. The CDR3 contains 18 residues. The CDR3 DNA sequence: TGTGCCAGTGGTACATGGCGGGGGCCCTCAGGGGGCACAGATACGCAGTATTTT. This translates into CASGTWRGPSGGTDTQYF.

The J gene is TRBJ1-2, the V gene TRBV9; 7 bases are a match to TRBD1. Germline CDR1 and CDR2: SGDLS and YYNGEE. The CDR3 contains 13 residues. Trimming at V came to 4 bases and at J to 2 bases, leaving 2 bases not matched to a gene. The CDR3 region has the DNA TGTGCCAGCAGCCGGGACAGAAACTATGGCTACACCTTC. Translated, it gives CASSRDRNYGYTF.

The J gene is TRBJ1-1, the V gene TRBV19; D is ambiguous. V was shortened by 3 bases and J by 3 bases, with 11 bases between the two germline ends. Germline CDR1 and CDR2: LNHDA and SQIVND (reference sequence). The CDR3 totals 14 residues. This chain's CDR3 is CASSINHPDTEAFF. CDR3 coding DNA: TGTGCCAGTAGTATCAACCACCCGGACACTGAAGCTTTCTTT.

The chain links TRBV28 to TRBJ2-5; D is possibly TRBD2 (6 bases). Per germline, CDR1 MDHEN and CDR2 SYDVKM. This CDR3 has 14 amino acids. Deletions cut 2 bases from V and 0 bases from J, with 7 bases between. The CDR3: CASSLGGYQETQYF. The CDR3 DNA sequence: TGTGCCAGCAGTTTAGGGGGGTACCAAGAGACCCAGTACTTC.

This sequence joins TRBV5-1 and TRBJ1-6, with TRBD1 matching 8 bases. Germline CDR1 and CDR2: SGHRS and YFSETQ. V was pared by 0 bases and J by 2 bases, with 4 bases of the junction left unmatched. CDR3 size: 17 residues. CDR3 sequence reads: CASSLDIQGAYNSPLHF. DNA of the CDR3: TGCGCCAGCAGCTTGGACATACAGGGGGCCTATAATTCACCCCTCCACTTT.

The chain couples TRBV19 to TRBJ2-5; D ambiguous. The germline V gene encodes CDR1 LNHDA and CDR2 SQIVND (reference sequence). This CDR3 comprises 13 residues. With 5 bases removed from V and 0 bases from J, the gap between germline ends came to 7 bases. The CDR3 protein is CASSPRDQETQYF. DNA for the CDR3: TGTGCCAGTAGTCCCCGGGACCAAGAGACCCAGTACTTC. The full variable domain, its missing parts supplied by reference TRBV19 and TRBJ2-5, is DGGITQSPKYLFRKEGQNVTLSCEQNLNHDAMYWYRQDPGQGLRLIYYSQIVNDFQKGDIAEGYSVSREKKESFPLTVTSAQKNPTAFYLCASSPRDQETQYFGPGTRLLVL.

The chain links TRBV5-1 to TRBJ2-3; 8 bases agree with TRBD1. Trimming removed 1 base from V and 3 bases from J; junction bases left unmatched: 4. In germline, CDR1 is SGHRS, CDR2 YFSETQ. This CDR3 region has 15 residues. This CDR3 reads CASSLPTGGTDTQYF. The CDR3 nucleotides read TGCGCCAGCAGCTTGCCAACAGGGGGGACAGATACGCAGTATTTT.

This chain connects TRBV5-1 to TRBJ2-1, with D possibly being TRBD2 (6 bases). Germline V lookup: CDR1 SGHRS, CDR2 YFSETQ. The CDR3 is 18 amino acids. Trimming shortened V by 2 bases and J by 5 bases, and 23 bases separated the two germline ends. This CDR3 reads CASSLEDPRGGINNEQFF. As DNA, the CDR3 is TGCGCCAGCAGCTTAGAAGATCCTAGGGGCGGGATAAACAATGAGCAGTTCTTC.

The count of this clone is one. The J gene is TRBJ1-3, the V gene TRBV4-1, with a tentative D call TRBD1 (6 bases). Germline-derived CDR1 and CDR2 are MGHRA and YSYEKL. Trimming left V 4 bases short and J 0 bases short, with 16 bases between. CDR3 length equals 17 residues. For the CDR3, the DNA is TGCGCCAGCAGCCCGAAACCCACAGGGACCTCTGGAAACACCATATATTTT. This codes for CASSPKPTGTSGNTIYF.

The chain combines TRBV4-1 with TRBJ1-6; possibly TRBD1 for D (5 bases). This CDR3 has 18 residues. Trimming stripped 0 bases from V and 7 bases from J, with 19 bases between. Germline CDR1 reads MGHRA; CDR2 reads YSYEKL. CDR3 sequence reads: CASSQDYPVPGGNSPLHF. In nucleotides, the CDR3 is TGCGCCAGCAGCCAAGATTACCCCGTTCCGGGGGGGAATTCACCCCTCCACTTT.

This chain uses TRBV5-1 with TRBJ2-1, with 8 bases aligning to TRBD2. CDR1 is SGHRS and CDR2 is YFSETQ in the germline V gene. This CDR3 is built from 16 residues. V lost 0 bases and J lost 9; bases outside the gene matches: 11. The CDR3 region has the DNA TGCGCCAGCAGCTTGGACGGGGGGGGCCTCCGGAGTGAGCAGTTCTTC. It translates to CASSLDGGGLRSEQFF. Together with reference TRBV5-1 and TRBJ2-1, the CDR3 gives the full variable domain: KAGVTQTPRYLIKTRGQQVTLSCSPISGHRSVSWYQQTPGQGLQFLFEYFSETQRNKGNFPGRFSGRQFSNSRSEMNVSTLELGDSALYLCASSLDGGGLRSEQFFGPGTRLTVL.

CDR3 DNA sequence: TGTGCCAGCAGTGAAGCGAGTTATGGCTACACCTTC. This translates into CASSEASYGYTF. The rearrangement joins TRBV6-1 to TRBJ1-2; D gene uncertain. Germline CDR1 MNHNS, CDR2 SASEGT. Trimming cost V 0 bases and J 5 bases, with 4 bases left between them. The length of the CDR3 is 12 residues.

V gene TRBV27 combines with J gene TRBJ2-7, with 9 bases lining up with TRBD2. J was trimmed by 2 bases and V by 10 bases; bases with no gene match: 9. The germline V gene encodes CDR1 MNHEY and CDR2 SMNVEV (reference sequence). This CDR3 comprises 14 residues. CDR3: CATARTSEPYEQYF. The CDR3 DNA is TGTGCCACGGCGCGGACTAGCGAGCCCTACGAGCAGTACTTC.

The chain recombines TRBV2 with TRBJ2-4; 8 nucleotides match TRBD1. Germline CDR1 and CDR2: SNHLY and FYNNEI. The CDR3 has 17 amino acids. V lost 6 bases and J lost 0; bases outside the gene matches: 10. CDR3 coding DNA: TGTGCCAGCAGCGCGACCTACAGGGGGGAAGCCAAAAACATTCAGTACTTC. Translating it yields CASSATYRGEAKNIQYF.

V gene TRBV12-5 combines with J gene TRBJ1-5; D is ambiguous. This CDR3 comprises 16 residues. Germline CDR1 reads LGHNT; CDR2 reads FRNRAP. Trimming took off 0 bases at V and 3 bases at J, with 12 bases between the two ends. CDR3 loop: CASGLVAGRFNQPQHF. The DNA of the CDR3 is TGTGCTAGTGGTTTGGTAGCGGGCAGGTTCAATCAGCCCCAGCATTTT.

This rearrangement joins TRBV7-2 to TRBJ2-5; 7 bases fit TRBD1. The CDR3 covers 15 residues. In germline, CDR1 is SGHTA, CDR2 FQGNSA. Unmatched junction bases numbered 3, after V lost 0 bases and J lost 2 bases. CDR3 sequence: CASSLAGTAQETQYF. The CDR3 nucleotides are TGTGCCAGCAGCTTAGCGGGGACAGCTCAAGAGACCCAGTACTTC.

The rearrangement joins TRBV2 to TRBJ1-3; the match to TRBD1 covers 7 bases. From germline, CDR1 is SNHLY and CDR2 FYNNEI. The CDR3 has 16 amino acids. The ends lost 6 bases at V and 6 bases at J; junction bases unmatched: 14. The CDR3 DNA follows: TGTGCCAGCAGCGGTACAGGGGACGACCCGTTAAACACCATATATTTT. It codes for CASSGTGDDPLNTIYF.

The chain couples TRBV30 to TRBJ1-2; the D gene is possibly TRBD1 (5 bases). Germline assignment: CDR1 GTSNPN and CDR2 SVGIG (reference sequence). CDR3 length equals 12 residues. V was trimmed by 5 bases and J by 7 bases, leaving 14 bases between them. CDR3: CAWPRIGGGYTF. The DNA for the CDR3 is TGTGCCTGGCCCCGAATCGGGGGTGGCTACACCTTC.